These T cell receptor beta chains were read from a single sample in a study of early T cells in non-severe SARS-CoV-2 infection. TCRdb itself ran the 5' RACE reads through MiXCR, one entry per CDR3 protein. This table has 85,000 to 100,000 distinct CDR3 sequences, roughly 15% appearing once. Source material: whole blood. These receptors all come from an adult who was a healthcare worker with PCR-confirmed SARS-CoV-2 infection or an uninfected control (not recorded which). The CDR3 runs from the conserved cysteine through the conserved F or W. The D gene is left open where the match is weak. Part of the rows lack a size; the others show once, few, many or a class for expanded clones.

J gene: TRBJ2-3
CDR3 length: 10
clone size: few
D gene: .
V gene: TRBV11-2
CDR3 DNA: TGTGCCAGCAGCTATGATACGCAGTATTTT
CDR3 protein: CASSYDTQYF

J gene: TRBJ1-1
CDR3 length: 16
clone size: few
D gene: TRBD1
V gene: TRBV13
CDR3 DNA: TGTGCCAGCAGCAACCTGGACAGGGGATATGTCACTGAAGCTTTCTTT
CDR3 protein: CASSNLDRGYVTEAFF

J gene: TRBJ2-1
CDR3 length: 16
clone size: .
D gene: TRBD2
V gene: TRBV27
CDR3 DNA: TGTGCCAGCAGTTCACCCGGGACTAATACTCCCCATGAGCAGTTCTTC
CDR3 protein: CASSSPGTNTPHEQFF

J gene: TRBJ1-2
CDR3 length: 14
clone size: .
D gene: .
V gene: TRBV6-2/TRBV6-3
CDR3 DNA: TGTGCCAGCAGTTATTCCCACGTACGCTATGGCTACACCTTC
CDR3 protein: CASSYSHVRYGYTF

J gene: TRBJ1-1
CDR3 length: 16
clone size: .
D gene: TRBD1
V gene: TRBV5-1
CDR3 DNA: TGCGCCAGCAGCATTTGGACAGGGGGCATGAACACTGAAGCTTTCTTT
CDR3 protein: CASSIWTGGMNTEAFF

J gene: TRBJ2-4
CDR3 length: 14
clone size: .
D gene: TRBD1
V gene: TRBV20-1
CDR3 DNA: TGCAGTGCTCAACCGGGACAGGGGACAAACATTCAGTACTTC
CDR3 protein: CSAQPGQGTNIQYF

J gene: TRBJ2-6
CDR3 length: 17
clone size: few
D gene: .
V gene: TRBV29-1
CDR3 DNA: TGCAGCGCCTTGACAGAGGGGCCGCTAACGGGGGCCAACGTCCTGACTTTC
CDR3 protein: CSALTEGPLTGANVLTF

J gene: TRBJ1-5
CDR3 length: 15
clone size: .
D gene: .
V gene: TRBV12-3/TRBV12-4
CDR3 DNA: TGTGCCAGCAGTTTACTTGGGGGACACAATCAGCCCCAGCATTTT
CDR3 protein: CASSLLGGHNQPQHF

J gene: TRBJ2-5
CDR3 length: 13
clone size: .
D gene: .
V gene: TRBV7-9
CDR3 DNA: TGTGCCAGCACCACGAGGGGGTCCGAGACCCAGTACTTC
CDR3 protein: CASTTRGSETQYF

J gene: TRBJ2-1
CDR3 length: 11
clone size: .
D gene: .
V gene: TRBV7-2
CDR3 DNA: TGTGCCAGCAGAGAACGACATGAGCAGTTCTTC
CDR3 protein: CASRERHEQFF

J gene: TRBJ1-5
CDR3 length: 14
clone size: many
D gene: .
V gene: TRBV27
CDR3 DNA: TGTGCCAGCGCCTGGAGAGTTAGCAATCAGCCCCAGCATTTT
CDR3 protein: CASAWRVSNQPQHF

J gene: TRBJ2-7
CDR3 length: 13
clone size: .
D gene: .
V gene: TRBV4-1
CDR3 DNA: TGCGCCAGCAGCCAAGAATTCCCCTACGAGCAGTACTTC
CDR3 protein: CASSQEFPYEQYF